Listed here are 12 T cell receptor beta chains from one sample, sequenced in a study of blood T cell repertoires in COVID-19. Method: immunoSEQ multiplex PCR; TCRdb's copy keeps in-frame clones and lacks some. The sample consists of some 200,000 clones, about 87% of them appearing once. Material for sequencing was PBMCs or T cells enriched from blood (not recorded which). These receptors all stem from a young woman who had recovered from COVID-19.

The rearrangement uses TRBV7-9 and TRBJ2-1; D might be TRBD2 (6 bases). V was shortened by 1 base and J by 3 bases, with 10 bases between the two germline ends. Germline CDR1 is SEHNR and CDR2 is FQNEAQ (reference sequence). This CDR3 contains 15 residues. DNA for the CDR3: TGTGCCAGCAGCTTAGGGCGGGGCGACTACAATGAGCAGTTCTTC. Translation gives CASSLGRGDYNEQFF.

The CDR3: CASSWGTGTYEQYF. CDR3 nucleotide sequence: TGTGCCAGCAGTTGGGGGACAGGGACTTACGAGCAGTACTTC. The genes are TRBV6-2 or TRBV6-3 and TRBJ2-7; 9 bases are shared with TRBD1. The V gene end was trimmed by 4 bases and the J gene end by 4 bases; junction bases not matched to a gene: 5. The CDR3 runs to 14 residues. Germline lookup yields CDR1 MNHEY and CDR2 SVGEGT.

This clone has only one observation. The rearrangement uses TRBV6-2 or TRBV6-3 and TRBJ1-1; D is unclear. Germline V CDR1 and CDR2: MNHEY, SVGEGT. Deletions cut 6 bases from V and 0 bases from J, with 11 bases between. The CDR3 sequence is 14 residues long. The DNA for the CDR3 is TGTGCCAGCAGCCCGACGGGTCTGAACACTGAAGCTTTCTTT. It translates to CASSPTGLNTEAFF.

The rearrangement uses TRBV19 and TRBJ1-2, with unresolved D. The germline V gene has CDR1 LNHDA and CDR2 SQIVND (reference sequence). The V end was cut by 1 base, the J end by 8 bases, with 11 bases between. CDR3 size: 13 residues. The DNA of the CDR3 is TGTGCCAGTAGTATAGGGACGGCGGGAGGCTACACCTTC. Translated, it gives CASSIGTAGGYTF.

This chain connects TRBV7-8 to TRBJ1-2, with 8 nucleotides matching TRBD1. The CDR3 has 16 amino acids. Germline V gene sequence: CDR1 SGHVS, CDR2 FQNEAQ. The V segment lost 5 bases and the J segment 7 bases; nucleotides outside the gene matches: 15. The CDR3 bases are TGTGCCAGCAGCCTCGGACAGGGAATCGGGAAAGGTGGCTACACCTTC. Its protein product is CASSLGQGIGKGGYTF. The variable domain in full, completed from reference TRBV7-8 and TRBJ1-2, reads GAGVSQSPRYKVAKRGQDVALRCDPISGHVSLFWYQQALGQGPEFLTYFQNEAQLDKSGLPSDRFFAERPEGSVSTLKIQRTQQEDSAVYLCASSLGQGIGKGGYTFGSGTRLTVV.

V usage is TRBV7-9 and J usage is TRBJ2-1, with 7 bases identical to TRBD2. From germline, CDR1 is SEHNR and CDR2 FQNEAQ (reference sequence). J was trimmed by 9 bases and V by 2 bases; bases with no gene match: 16. The CDR3 is 17 amino acids. CDR3 DNA sequence: TGTGCCAGCAGCTTACTTTCGGGACTAAGGGGAGGTAGTGAGCAGTTCTTC. Translating it yields CASSLLSGLRGGSEQFF.

A single count supports this clone. The J gene is TRBJ2-7, the V gene TRBV7-2; D possibly corresponds to TRBD1 (6 bases). CDR3 size: 14 residues. Trimming took off 0 bases at V and 6 bases at J, with 12 bases between the two ends. Per the germline V gene, CDR1 is SGHTA and CDR2 is FQGNSA. Written as DNA, the CDR3 is TGTGCCAGCAGCTTAGCAGTAACAGGGACCGAGCAGTACTTC. Amino acids: CASSLAVTGTEQYF.

V is TRBV6-5 and J is TRBJ1-5; TRBD1 matches 10 bases. The junction had 7 bases not matched to a gene; V was cut back by 5 bases and J by 6 bases. Germline assignment: CDR1 MNHEY and CDR2 SVGAGI. This CDR3 has 15 amino acids. The CDR3 DNA is TGTGCCAGCAGTCCCCGACAGGGGGCGGGTCAGCCCCAGCATTTT. It encodes CASSPRQGAGQPQHF.

V and J are TRBV15 and TRBJ2-3; D gene uncertain. Trimming removed 0 bases at V and 2 bases at J, with 9 bases between. The CDR3 has 15 amino acids. Germline loops: CDR1 LNHNV, CDR2 YYDKDF (reference sequence). The DNA for the CDR3 is TGTGCCACCAGCAGAGATGGGCTTCCCACAGATACGCAGTATTTT. Translated: CATSRDGLPTDTQYF.

CDR3 residues: CASSEVRAKNEAFF. CDR3 sequence (DNA): TGTGCCAGCAGTGAAGTCAGGGCCAAAAATGAAGCTTTCTTT. V gene TRBV2 combines with J gene TRBJ1-1; possibly TRBD1 for D (5 bases). Trimming cost V 1 base and J 7 bases, with 13 bases left between them. The CDR3 spans 14 residues. The germline CDR1 and CDR2 sequences are SNHLY and FYNNEI.

This clone has just a few counts. The V gene is TRBV7-2, the J gene TRBJ2-2; 7 nucleotides agree with TRBD1. The CDR3 length is 13 residues. The V gene's germline CDR1 is SGHTA and CDR2 FQGNSA. Trimming at V came to 5 bases and at J to 8 bases, leaving 5 bases not matched to a gene. The CDR3 DNA sequence: TGTGCCAGCAGCCAACAGGGGTCAGGGGAGCTGTTTTTT. Translated, it gives CASSQQGSGELFF.

For the CDR3, the DNA is TGTGCCAGCAGTTACGACCTTGGGAGGACTGAAGCTTTCTTT. Residues: CASSYDLGRTEAFF. The rearrangement links TRBV6-5 to TRBJ1-1; D is uncertain. CDR3 length: 14 residues. Deletions cut 2 bases from V and 5 bases from J, with 12 bases between. Looked up from germline, CDR1 is MNHEY and CDR2 is SVGAGI.